Listed below are T cell receptor beta chains from one sample, sequenced in a study of cytomegalovirus exposure and HLA in healthy donors. Sequenced by immunoSEQ multiplex PCR; TCRdb stores in-frame clones only, minus some. This sample carries 90,000 to 150,000 clones, over 60% of them seen once, and the ten largest clones take roughly 3.5%. Sequenced input: PBMCs. The receptors derive from a human donor in good health. Both conserved end residues are part of each CDR3. A D gene is named only where the DNA matches it firmly. Some rows have no size entry. The others give once, few or many, or a class for an expanded clone.

j_gene: TRBJ2-5
d_gene: .
v_gene: TRBV5-6
abundance: .
CDR3aa: CASSLGRQETQYF

j_gene: TRBJ2-7
d_gene: .
v_gene: TRBV6-5
abundance: .
CDR3aa: CASRYGTGTNEQYF

j_gene: TRBJ2-2
d_gene: TRBD2
v_gene: TRBV6-6
abundance: .
CDR3aa: CAGRLETSSGELFF

j_gene: TRBJ1-1
d_gene: .
v_gene: TRBV5-1
abundance: .
CDR3aa: CASSSSTIRAQSLPRGGTEAFF

j_gene: TRBJ1-1
d_gene: TRBD1
v_gene: TRBV29-1
abundance: .
CDR3aa: CSVGQGATEAFF

j_gene: TRBJ2-3
d_gene: TRBD2
v_gene: TRBV28
abundance: .
CDR3aa: CASIFTGGSDTQYF

j_gene: TRBJ2-2
d_gene: TRBD1
v_gene: TRBV7-8
abundance: .
CDR3aa: CASSLGTGGHGELFF

j_gene: TRBJ2-1
d_gene: TRBD2
v_gene: TRBV6-5
abundance: .
CDR3aa: CASRFSGRGDEQFF

j_gene: TRBJ1-2
d_gene: .
v_gene: TRBV9
abundance: .
CDR3aa: CASSVLSDSLNYGYTF

j_gene: TRBJ1-1
d_gene: .
v_gene: TRBV7-6
abundance: .
CDR3aa: CASSSKGEGVFF

j_gene: TRBJ1-4
d_gene: TRBD1
v_gene: TRBV9
abundance: .
CDR3aa: CASSPPGQGGEKLFF

j_gene: TRBJ1-4
d_gene: .
v_gene: TRBV11-2
abundance: .
CDR3aa: CASSLEGWGDEKLFF

j_gene: TRBJ2-5
d_gene: .
v_gene: TRBV7-9
abundance: .
CDR3aa: CASSPTGEGKTQYF

j_gene: TRBJ2-3
d_gene: TRBD2
v_gene: TRBV6-1
abundance: .
CDR3aa: CASSEVNSGRGSDTQYF

j_gene: TRBJ1-2
d_gene: TRBD1
v_gene: TRBV19
abundance: .
CDR3aa: CASSPSDRGYGYTF

j_gene: TRBJ2-7
d_gene: TRBD1
v_gene: TRBV12-5
abundance: .
CDR3aa: CASGLVGTDGYEQYF

j_gene: TRBJ1-2
d_gene: .
v_gene: TRBV6-5
abundance: .
CDR3aa: CASSPGFRISGYTF

j_gene: TRBJ2-3
d_gene: .
v_gene: TRBV28
abundance: .
CDR3aa: CASSYGGADTQYF

j_gene: TRBJ2-7
d_gene: .
v_gene: TRBV12-5
abundance: .
CDR3aa: CASGLWVGYEQYF

j_gene: TRBJ2-5
d_gene: TRBD1
v_gene: TRBV7-8
abundance: few
CDR3aa: CASSLGTGKRAGKETQYF

j_gene: TRBJ2-1
d_gene: .
v_gene: TRBV29-1
abundance: .
CDR3aa: CSVEEGHEQFF

j_gene: TRBJ2-3
d_gene: TRBD2
v_gene: TRBV27
abundance: .
CDR3aa: CASSLLASGSTDTQYF

j_gene: TRBJ2-5
d_gene: TRBD1
v_gene: TRBV18
abundance: .
CDR3aa: CASSPQRDSQETQYF

j_gene: TRBJ2-5
d_gene: TRBD2
v_gene: TRBV10-1
abundance: .
CDR3aa: CASSSPAGGQETQYF

j_gene: TRBJ2-2
d_gene: .
v_gene: TRBV27
abundance: .
CDR3aa: CASRTTGGNGELFF

j_gene: TRBJ2-7
d_gene: .
v_gene: TRBV28
abundance: .
CDR3aa: CASSLSLAGRGSYEQYF

j_gene: TRBJ1-1
d_gene: .
v_gene: TRBV29-1
abundance: .
CDR3aa: CSVPAGYTEAFF

j_gene: TRBJ2-2
d_gene: .
v_gene: TRBV5-1
abundance: .
CDR3aa: CASKGRRNEPGELFF

j_gene: TRBJ1-3
d_gene: TRBD1
v_gene: TRBV2
abundance: .
CDR3aa: CASQGGGNTIYF

j_gene: TRBJ2-2
d_gene: .
v_gene: TRBV6-1
abundance: .
CDR3aa: CASSGHRDSYTGELFF

j_gene: TRBJ1-2
d_gene: .
v_gene: TRBV7-2
abundance: once
CDR3aa: CASSQQGAYGYTF

j_gene: TRBJ2-3
d_gene: .
v_gene: TRBV9
abundance: .
CDR3aa: CASTTRDTQYF

j_gene: TRBJ2-5
d_gene: .
v_gene: TRBV19
abundance: .
CDR3aa: CASRPGGQLYETQYF

j_gene: TRBJ2-7
d_gene: TRBD2
v_gene: TRBV4-1
abundance: .
CDR3aa: CASSQPAGGNPGEQYF

j_gene: TRBJ1-1
d_gene: .
v_gene: TRBV7-9
abundance: .
CDR3aa: CASSLQGLGTEAFF

j_gene: .
d_gene: TRBD1
v_gene: TRBV7-2
abundance: .
CDR3aa: CASSSDRAHEQYF

j_gene: TRBJ1-2
d_gene: .
v_gene: TRBV6-6
abundance: .
CDR3aa: CASSSGGSGYTF

j_gene: TRBJ2-1
d_gene: TRBD2
v_gene: TRBV5-6
abundance: .
CDR3aa: CASTLRSSGSYNEQFF

j_gene: TRBJ2-7
d_gene: .
v_gene: TRBV4-1
abundance: .
CDR3aa: CASSQGATEQYF

j_gene: TRBJ2-1
d_gene: TRBD2
v_gene: TRBV5-1
abundance: few
CDR3aa: CASSPGLAGRNEQFF

j_gene: TRBJ1-1
d_gene: .
v_gene: TRBV5-1
abundance: .
CDR3aa: CASSPPEVLTEAFF

j_gene: TRBJ2-2
d_gene: TRBD2
v_gene: TRBV27
abundance: .
CDR3aa: CASSANPELAVNTGELFF

j_gene: TRBJ2-7
d_gene: .
v_gene: TRBV27
abundance: .
CDR3aa: CASSPVRHSGSYEQYF

j_gene: TRBJ2-7
d_gene: TRBD1
v_gene: TRBV5-1
abundance: .
CDR3aa: CASSLTGDYEQYF

j_gene: TRBJ2-7
d_gene: .
v_gene: TRBV28
abundance: .
CDR3aa: CASSFLGGIYEQYF

j_gene: TRBJ1-3
d_gene: .
v_gene: TRBV29-1
abundance: .
CDR3aa: CSVALSFLSGNTIYF

j_gene: TRBJ2-3
d_gene: .
v_gene: TRBV4-1
abundance: .
CDR3aa: CASSQVVEATKYF